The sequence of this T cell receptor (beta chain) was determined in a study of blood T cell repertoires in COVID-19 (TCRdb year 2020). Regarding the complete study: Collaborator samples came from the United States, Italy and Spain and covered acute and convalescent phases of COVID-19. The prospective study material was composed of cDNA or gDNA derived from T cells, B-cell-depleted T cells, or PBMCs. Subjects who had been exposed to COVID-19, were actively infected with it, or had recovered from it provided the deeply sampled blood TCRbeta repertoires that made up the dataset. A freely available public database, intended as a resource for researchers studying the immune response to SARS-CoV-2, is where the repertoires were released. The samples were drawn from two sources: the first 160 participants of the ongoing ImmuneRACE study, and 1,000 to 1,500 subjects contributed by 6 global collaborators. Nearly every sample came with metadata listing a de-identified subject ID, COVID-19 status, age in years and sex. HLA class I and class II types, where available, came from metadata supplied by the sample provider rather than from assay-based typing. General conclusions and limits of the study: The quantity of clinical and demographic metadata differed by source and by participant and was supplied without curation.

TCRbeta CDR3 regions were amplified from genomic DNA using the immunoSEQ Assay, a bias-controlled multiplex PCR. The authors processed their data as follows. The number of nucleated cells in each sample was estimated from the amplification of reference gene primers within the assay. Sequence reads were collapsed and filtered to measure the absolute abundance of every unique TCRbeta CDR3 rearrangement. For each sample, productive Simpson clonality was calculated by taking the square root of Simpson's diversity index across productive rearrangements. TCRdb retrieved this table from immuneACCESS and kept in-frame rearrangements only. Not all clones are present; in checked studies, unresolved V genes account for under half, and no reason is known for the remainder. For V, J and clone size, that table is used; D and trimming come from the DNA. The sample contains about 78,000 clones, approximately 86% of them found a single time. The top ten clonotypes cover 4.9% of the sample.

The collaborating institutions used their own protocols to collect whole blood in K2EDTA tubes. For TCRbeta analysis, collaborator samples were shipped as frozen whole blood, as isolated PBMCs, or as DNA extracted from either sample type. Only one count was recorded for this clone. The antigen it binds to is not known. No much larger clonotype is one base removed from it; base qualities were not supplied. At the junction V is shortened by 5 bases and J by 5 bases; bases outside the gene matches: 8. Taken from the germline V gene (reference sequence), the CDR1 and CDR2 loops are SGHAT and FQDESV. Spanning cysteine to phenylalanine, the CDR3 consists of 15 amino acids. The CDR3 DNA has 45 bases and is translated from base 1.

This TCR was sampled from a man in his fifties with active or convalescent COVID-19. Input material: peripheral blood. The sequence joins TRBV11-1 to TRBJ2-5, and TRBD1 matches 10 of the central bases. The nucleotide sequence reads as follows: TGTGCCAGCAGCCAACGGACAGGGGGAGTGGAGACCCAGTACTTC. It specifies CASSQRTGGVETQYF.